Below, 32 T cell receptor beta chains from the same sample are listed, as sequenced in a study of metastatic and nonmetastatic thyroid tumors. TCRdb reanalyzed the PCR reads via MiXCR. The table records fewer than 40,000 clones, approximately 34% of them present only once. Thyroid surgery was performed in patients who had received no treatment beforehand. Sequenced sample: tumor tissue. These receptors all stem from a female donor with papillary thyroid cancer or a benign thyroid nodule (not recorded which). Some clones in this sample may be carry-over from other donors' samples.

This chain connects TRBV19 to TRBJ2-2, with 13 bases identical to TRBD2. Germline CDR1 and CDR2: LNHDA and SQIVND (reference sequence). The CDR3 length is 19 residues. V dropped 3 bases and J dropped 3; count of bases not matched to a gene: 10. The CDR3 region has the DNA TGTGCCAGTAGTATGCGACTAGCGGGAGGATTTGGTTACACCGGGGAGCTGTTTTTT. The encoded protein is CASSMRLAGGFGYTGELFF.

The genes are TRBV4-2 and TRBJ2-2; D remains unclear. The CDR3 consists of 14 residues. Trimming left V 0 bases short and J 6 bases short, with 8 bases between. Germline V gene lookup returns CDR1 LGHNA and CDR2 YNFKEQ. The CDR3 DNA sequence: TGTGCCAGCAGCCAAGACGAGGTGCCCGGGGAGCTGTTTTTT. Protein: CASSQDEVPGELFF.

This clone was observed a few times. V and J are TRBV7-8 and TRBJ2-2; D may be TRBD1 or TRBD2 (5 bases each). The CDR3 has 14 amino acids. In germline, CDR1 is SGHVS, CDR2 FQNEAQ. The ends were cut back, 5 bases at V and 6 bases at J, with 13 bases in the middle. This CDR3 is CASSPVRGAGELFF. As DNA, the CDR3 is TGTGCCAGCAGCCCAGTGAGGGGCGCCGGGGAGCTGTTTTTT.

This chain connects TRBV5-1 to TRBJ1-2, with TRBD1 identical over 7 bases. The V gene end was trimmed by 1 base and the J gene end by 8 bases; junction bases not matched to a gene: 17. Germline V gene lookup returns CDR1 SGHRS and CDR2 YFSETQ. CDR3 length equals 17 residues. CDR3 DNA sequence: TGCGCCAGCAGCTTGCCCCCCGGGGCAGGGGGAGATCAGGGCTACACCTTC. This codes for CASSLPPGAGGDQGYTF.

The chain joins TRBV5-4 to TRBJ1-2; 10 nucleotides align to TRBD1. Germline V gene lookup returns CDR1 SGHNT and CDR2 YYREEE (reference sequence). There are 14 residues in the CDR3. Trimming took 4 bases from V and 2 from J; bases not matched to a gene: 2. This chain's CDR3 is CASSPGQGNYGYTF. CDR3 coding DNA: TGTGCCAGCAGCCCGGGACAGGGGAACTATGGCTACACCTTC.

This clone occurred a few times. V usage is TRBV20-1 and J usage is TRBJ1-2; a weak D match, TRBD1 (5 bases). V was clipped by 6 bases and J by 4 bases, with 12 bases between them. The CDR3 runs 12 residues. Germline V gives CDR1 DFQATT, CDR2 SNEGSKA (reference sequence). Here the CDR3 reads CSAGGTAYGYTF. The CDR3 region has the DNA TGCAGTGCGGGGGGAACGGCCTATGGCTACACCTTC.

This chain connects TRBV6-1 to TRBJ2-7; unclear D gene. The germline gives CDR1 MNHNS, CDR2 SASEGT. V was pared by 4 bases and J by 0 bases, with 16 bases between. The CDR3 has 16 amino acids. This CDR3 is CASSVFDGGPSYEQYF. The CDR3 DNA is TGTGCCAGCAGTGTCTTCGACGGCGGTCCCTCCTACGAGCAGTACTTC.

This CDR3 reads CASSRRSSYNEQFF. CDR3 nucleotide sequence: TGTGCCAGCAGCCGACGGAGCTCCTACAATGAGCAGTTCTTC. V and J are TRBV3-1 and TRBJ2-1, with unresolved D. This CDR3 spans 14 amino acids. Per the germline V gene, CDR1 is LGHDT and CDR2 is YNNKEL (reference sequence). Trimming took off 4 bases at V and 0 bases at J, with 7 bases between the two ends.

The chain carries TRBV5-8 and TRBJ1-5, with no clear D. Germline V CDR1 and CDR2: SGHTS, YDEGEE. The V end lost 2 bases, the J end lost 11 bases, and 11 bases lay between the germline ends. The CDR3 covers 12 residues. Here the CDR3 DNA reads TGTGCCAGCAGCTTATTGAGGGAAACCCAGCATTTT. It specifies CASSLLRETQHF.

This clone appeared a single time. This chain links TRBV11-2 with TRBJ2-1; 9 positions match TRBD2. Unmatched junction bases numbered 11, after V lost 5 bases and J lost 0 bases. The germline gives CDR1 SGHAT, CDR2 FQNNGV. This CDR3 contains 18 residues. This CDR3 reads CASSPLGSGGHSYNEQFF. Here the CDR3 DNA reads TGTGCCAGCAGCCCCCTTGGTAGCGGGGGTCACTCCTACAATGAGCAGTTCTTC.

V usage is TRBV12-3 or TRBV12-4 and J usage is TRBJ2-1, with 8 nucleotides matching TRBD2. This CDR3 spans 15 amino acids. Germline trimming cut 4 bases from V and 6 bases from J; bases unmatched to any gene: 8. The CDR3 DNA reads as TGTGCCAGCAGTTCGACGGGACTAGTTCGCAATGAGCAGTTCTTC. This encodes CASSSTGLVRNEQFF.

This clone is deemed medium-sized. V gene TRBV7-2 combines with J gene TRBJ2-1; 8 bases are a match to TRBD1. The CDR3 is 15 amino acids. Trimming cost V 0 bases and J 5 bases; bases outside gene matches: 3. CDR1 is SGHTA and CDR2 is FQGNSA in the germline V gene. CDR3 DNA sequence: TGTGCCAGCAGCTTAGCCGCGGACAGGGACAATGAGCAGTTCTTC. This encodes CASSLAADRDNEQFF.

This chain connects TRBV4-2 to TRBJ2-7; 8 bases line up with TRBD2. Germline V gene sequence: CDR1 LGHNA, CDR2 YNFKEQ. The CDR3 sequence is 20 residues long. V was clipped by 3 bases and J by 3 bases; unmatched bases: 22. CDR3 DNA sequence: TGTGCCAGCAGCCAGGGGAACCTAAAACACGGGGCGAGCGGGAGCTACGAGCAGTACTTC. This translates into CASSQGNLKHGASGSYEQYF.

Only a few counts were recorded for this clone. The rearrangement links TRBV6-6 to TRBJ1-6; D is unclear. Per the germline V gene, CDR1 is MNHNY and CDR2 is SVGAGI (reference sequence). V was trimmed by 2 bases and J by 8 bases, leaving 13 bases between them. The CDR3 totals 15 residues. CDR3 protein: CASSYRSPRDSPLHF. DNA for the CDR3: TGTGCCAGCAGTTACCGGTCCCCTAGGGATTCACCCCTCCACTTT.

The J gene is TRBJ2-1, the V gene TRBV7-2, with TRBD2 identical over 8 bases. The CDR3 totals 15 residues. Germline-derived CDR1 and CDR2 are SGHTA and FQGNSA. V trimming: 3 bases; J trimming: 1 base; junction bases outside the gene matches: 2. The CDR3 nucleotides read TGTGCCAGCAGCTTTGCGGGAGGTTCCTACAATGAGCAGTTCTTC. It specifies CASSFAGGSYNEQFF.

This chain connects TRBV5-6 to TRBJ1-2; possibly TRBD1 for D (5 bases). From germline, CDR1 is SGHDT and CDR2 YYEEEE. Trimming took off 4 bases at V and 0 bases at J, with 10 bases between the two ends. The CDR3 covers 14 residues. The CDR3 spells CASSVDMANYGYTF. CDR3 DNA: TGTGCCAGCAGCGTGGACATGGCTAACTATGGCTACACCTTC.

In its sample, this clone was seen a few times. V is TRBV10-3 and J is TRBJ2-1; TRBD2 might be the D (6 bases). The CDR3 extends over 15 amino acids. Germline lookup yields CDR1 ENHRY and CDR2 SYGVKD. V was pared by 2 bases and J by 5 bases, with 13 bases between. This CDR3 reads CAISEADSGHNEQFF. The CDR3, as DNA: TGTGCCATCAGTGAGGCCGATAGCGGACACAATGAGCAGTTCTTC.

This clone was recorded many times. The chain combines TRBV7-2 with TRBJ2-5; D gene uncertain. Germline V lookup: CDR1 SGHTA, CDR2 FQGNSA. CDR3 length: 12 amino acids. With 2 bases removed from V and 4 bases from J, the gap between germline ends came to 5 bases. CDR3 DNA sequence: TGTGCCAGCAGCTTATCGTCAGAGACCCAGTACTTC. Amino acids: CASSLSSETQYF.

About this clone: A read error may produce the germline difference seen at one junction end. CDR3 bases: TGTGCCAGCAGGATAAGTAGCGGGAGTGGCTCCGGGGTGCTGTTTTTT. Residues: CASRISSGSGSGVLFF. The V call is TRBV2, the J call TRBJ2-2, with 9 bases lining up with TRBD2. This CDR3 contains 16 residues. Per the germline V gene, CDR1 is SNHLY and CDR2 is FYNNEI.

This sequence joins TRBV6-1 and TRBJ2-7; TRBD1 matches at 7 bases. Germline loops: CDR1 MNHNS, CDR2 SASEGT. The CDR3 totals 12 residues. V trimming: 4 bases; J trimming: 3 bases; junction bases outside the gene matches: 0. CDR3 coding DNA: TGTGCCAGCAGTGGGGACAGCTACGAGCAGTACTTC. Amino acid sequence: CASSGDSYEQYF.

The chain couples TRBV19 to TRBJ1-1; tentatively, D is TRBD1 (5 bases). The CDR3 runs 16 residues. The V and J ends lost 0 bases and 0 bases respectively, with 11 bases between them. Germline lookup yields CDR1 LNHDA and CDR2 SQIVND (reference sequence). The CDR3 loop is CASSIEGTGMNTEAFF. CDR3 coding DNA: TGTGCCAGTAGTATAGAGGGAACAGGCATGAACACTGAAGCTTTCTTT. Together with reference TRBV19 and TRBJ1-1, the CDR3 gives the full variable domain: DGGITQSPKYLFRKEGQNVTLSCEQNLNHDAMYWYRQDPGQGLRLIYYSQIVNDFQKGDIAEGYSVSREKKESFPLTVTSAQKNPTAFYLCASSIEGTGMNTEAFFGQGTRLTVV.

This clone was seen a handful of times. The chain combines TRBV20-1 with TRBJ1-2; TRBD1 is a possible D gene (6 bases). Trimming shortened V by 3 bases and J by 10 bases, and 9 bases separated the two germline ends. CDR3 length equals 10 residues. Germline V lookup: CDR1 DFQATT, CDR2 SNEGSKA (reference sequence). CDR3 protein: CSARGGAYTF. For the CDR3, the DNA is TGCAGTGCTAGGGGGGGGGCCTACACCTTC.

This clone was counted only a few times. This chain links TRBV7-2 with TRBJ1-1; TRBD1 agrees at 9 bases. V was pared by 5 bases and J by 11 bases, with 9 bases of the junction left unmatched. The CDR3 is 13 residues long. Germline V gives CDR1 SGHTA, CDR2 FQGNSA. Here the CDR3 reads CASSQQQGAKAFF. DNA for the CDR3: TGTGCCAGCAGCCAGCAACAGGGGGCTAAGGCTTTCTTT.

In this sample, this clone turned up a few times. The chain employs TRBV6-1 and TRBJ2-3; tentatively, D is TRBD2 (6 bases). Germline V gene data show CDR1 as MNHNS and CDR2 as SASEGT. The CDR3 has 15 residues. V lost 7 bases and J lost 2, with 16 bases in between. CDR3 region: CASNPVLAHTDTQYF. DNA of the CDR3: TGTGCCAGCAATCCGGTACTAGCTCACACAGATACGCAGTATTTT.

Only a few counts were recorded for this clone. The chain carries TRBV6-1 and TRBJ2-1; TRBD2 aligns across 11 bases. V shed 5 bases, J shed 3 bases, and the junction held 6 bases outside the gene matches. The CDR3 has 16 amino acids. The V gene's germline CDR1 is MNHNS and CDR2 SASEGT. CDR3: CASSRGLAAYYNEQFF. The CDR3 bases are TGTGCCAGCAGTCGGGGACTAGCGGCATACTACAATGAGCAGTTCTTC.

There are a few counts of this clone. The V gene is TRBV6-1, the J gene TRBJ1-4, with D unclear. The CDR3 is 13 amino acids. Germline V gene lookup returns CDR1 MNHNS and CDR2 SASEGT. Trimming took off 4 bases at V and 8 bases at J, with 11 bases between the two ends. The CDR3 DNA follows: TGTGCCAGCAGTGGTAGCGGTAAAGAAAAACTGTTTTTT. It specifies CASSGSGKEKLFF.

This clone was found a few times. The chain has TRBV12-3 or TRBV12-4 and TRBJ1-2, with D possibly matching TRBD1 (5 bases). This CDR3 has 12 residues. V shed 4 bases and J shed 9 bases, with 12 bases lying between them. CDR3 nucleotides: TGTGCCAGCAGTTCTCGGCAGGGCCGCTACACCTTC. The encoded protein is CASSSRQGRYTF.

This clone was seen more than once but under ten times. The chain couples TRBV27 to TRBJ1-1; D gene unclear. Trimming took off 2 bases at V and 4 bases at J, with 8 bases between the two ends. The CDR3 spans 13 residues. Germline CDR1 reads MNHEY; CDR2 reads SMNVEV (reference sequence). The CDR3 here is CASSLGSVTEAFF. In DNA form, the CDR3 reads TGTGCCAGCAGTTTAGGAAGCGTCACTGAAGCTTTCTTT.

Comments on this clone: The sample holds other DNA sequences that translate to the same CDR3. The chain recombines TRBV11-2 with TRBJ2-1, with TRBD2 identical over 12 bases. CDR3 length: 18 residues. The germline CDR1 and CDR2 sequences are SGHAT and FQNNGV. V was clipped by 5 bases and J by 0 bases; unmatched bases: 8. The CDR3 is CASSVASGRANSYNEQFF. CDR3 nucleotide sequence: TGTGCCAGCAGCGTCGCTAGCGGGAGGGCCAACTCCTACAATGAGCAGTTCTTC. Full variable domain (missing parts from reference TRBV11-2 and TRBJ2-1): EAGVAQSPRYKIIEKRQSVAFWCNPISGHATLYWYQQILGQGPKLLIQFQNNGVVDDSQLPKDRFSAERLKGVDSTLKIQPAKLEDSAVYLCASSVASGRANSYNEQFFGPGTRLTVL.

V usage is TRBV11-2 and J usage is TRBJ2-1; possibly TRBD2 for D (5 bases). The CDR3 contains 12 residues. Germline V gene sequence: CDR1 SGHAT, CDR2 FQNNGV. V lost 5 bases, J lost 10 bases, and 12 bases lay in between. DNA of the CDR3: TGTGCCAGCAGCCTCTCCGGAGGCGAGCAGTTCTTC. It is translated as CASSLSGGEQFF.

This clone has more than one count but fewer than ten. In DNA form, the CDR3 reads TGTGCCAGCATCTCTCCCGGGACAGGAACCTATGGCTACACCTTC. The encoded protein is CASISPGTGTYGYTF. The chain has TRBV27 and TRBJ1-2, with 8 bases lining up with TRBD1. Germline V gene data show CDR1 as MNHEY and CDR2 as SMNVEV (reference sequence). V lost 7 bases to trimming and J lost 4 bases; unmatched junction nucleotides: 11. The CDR3 is 15 residues long.

The chain links TRBV9 to TRBJ2-1, with D perhaps TRBD1 or TRBD2 (6 bases each). The CDR3 is made up of 13 amino acids. The V and J ends lost 0 bases and 6 bases respectively, with 7 bases between them. Germline assignment: CDR1 SGDLS and CDR2 YYNGEE. The CDR3, as DNA: TGTGCCAGCAGCGTAGAGGGGGGCAATGAGCAGTTCTTC. Its protein product is CASSVEGGNEQFF.